Included here is one TCR beta chain sequence, with context. Its cognate antigen has yet to be identified. Base qualities are not at hand, and no much larger clone is one base apart. CDR1 and CDR2 are drawn from the germline V gene: LGHNA, YSLEER. V loses 0 bases, J loses 2 bases, and the germline ends lie 17 bases apart. The CDR3 starts with the cysteine, ends with the phenylalanine, and has 18 residues. Only the CDR3 DNA stays, 54 bases, in frame from base 1. This sample was taken from a study of cytomegalovirus exposure and HLA in healthy donors (dated by TCRdb to 2015 to 2018). About the study as a whole: In an earlier analysis of 587 of the donors, less than 350 Gb of sequence data and 90 million to 120 million unique TCR beta sequences from 180 million or so T cells were reported. Approximately 330 gigabases of sequencing data and around 85 million unique TCR sequences made up an early release that covered approximately 650 HLA-typed donors. Among the roughly 400 genotyped donors, more than 70% belonged to the genetic ancestry cluster associated with self-reported Caucasian donors. The aim of the study was to test whether cataloging public T cell receptors could identify signatures of past pathogen exposure. The study used immunosequencing to profile the T cell repertoires of some 600 subjects and linked those repertoires to cytomegalovirus serostatus. In addition to the first cohort of roughly 670 subjects, a separate validation cohort of 120 different subjects was used. To predict cytomegalovirus infection status, the study combined high-throughput TCR immunosequencing, statistical association of individual TCRs with disease status, and machine learning. A later analysis re-analyzed previously published TCR beta repertoires from roughly 600 donors and added high-resolution HLA genotyping to study TCR occurrence patterns. The later analysis used no new phenotypic data to find candidate immune exposures, relying instead on TCR beta sequences and their occurrence across donors. An earlier analysis of several hundred of the donors applied high-throughput TCR beta sequencing to assess whether each TCR beta V gene segment acted as functional or pseudogenic. Alongside the repertoire data, information on donor age, sex, ethnicity and CMV serostatus was compiled. In a later genetic analysis, genome-wide SNP genotypes for about 55% of the roughly 670 donors were used, and that subset was treated as a discovery cohort. All discovery cohort repertoires had been generated on a single sequencing platform. Both class I and class II loci were covered by HLA typing, at four-digit resolution. The number of typed donors differed by locus: roughly 620-640 for A, B, C, DRB1 and DQB1; approximately 520 for DQA1; approximately 600 for DPA1; and 450 to 480 for DPB1. Four to six DR-DQ haplotypes were handled as single units for association and clustering, since linkage in the cohort was strong. On average, approximately 250,000 unique TCR beta nucleotide sequences were sequenced per donor among 398 genotyped donors of the cohort, with roughly 18% of those sequences being non-productive.

In total, roughly 670 healthy bone marrow donors made up the cohort. At the time of sampling, every cohort member was nominally healthy, though immune exposures that went unrecorded were likely present. The donor tested CMV seropositive and was one of the 289 seropositive cohort members. Each donor provided a peripheral blood sample, and peripheral blood mononuclear cells were used for TCR beta sequencing. The Qiagen DNeasy Blood Extraction Kit was used to extract genomic DNA from the blood cell samples. General findings and caveats noted by the study authors: Immune exposure information for the cohort was limited to CMV serostatus. Specific HLA alleles were associated with 18,000 or so TCR beta sequences at a false discovery rate of 0.05 in a later analysis. Because the 87-base-pair reads could not distinguish some IMGT-functional V segments, including TRBV6-2 and TRBV6-3, those segments were excluded. The study gave a list of 150 to 200 TCR beta chains associated with cytomegalovirus. According to the authors, the approach could potentially be generalized to other disease states and immunological phenotypes. In a later analysis, TCR association rates were found to vary across HLA loci, with the most associated TCRs seen for DRB1 alleles and the fewest for HLA-C alleles. A later analysis found that HLA-associated TCR beta chains were more clonally expanded and had lower generation probabilities than equally common non-associated chains. Presence/absence analyses assumed roughly uniform sequencing depth across donors, an assumption that may not hold. Three of the identified cytomegalovirus-associated TCR beta chains were confirmed in vitro to be specific for cytomegalovirus antigens. The sequencing pipeline was judged likely to have produced a cluster of highly shared sequence variants as a technical artifact. According to a later analysis, parvovirus B19, influenza, CMV and Epstein-Barr virus appeared linked to several top co-occurrence clusters. In this cohort, only TCR beta chains were sequenced, and detectable features were limited by the absence of alpha or paired-chain data. Linkage disequilibrium might explain the correlated functional status among segregating V segments, but an unknown experimental factor could not be excluded. A further reported finding was that TCR beta sequences accurately predicted the HLA-A and HLA-B alleles for most subjects in the first cohort. In a later analysis, most CMV-associated TCR beta chains were found to appear HLA-restricted, with HLA associations seemingly driven largely by CMV exposure. Because counts were too low, some 16 rarely observed V segments, including chromosome 9 orphons, were excluded from the earlier analysis of several hundred of the donors. An association between a missense DCLRE1C variant and V-gene and J-gene trimming of TCR beta chains was found in a later genetic analysis and replicated in an independent cohort. Most TCR sequences were seen in very few donors, while some public TCRs were found in many individuals. Because HLA typing was missing for some donors at each locus, association tests included only the typed subset. A later genetic analysis reported fewer N-insertions in productive TCRs among donors in an Asian-associated ancestry cluster than the roughly 690-donor mean. Assigning TCR associations to individual alleles was difficult when HLA alleles, especially DR and DQ, strongly co-occurred. Cytomegalovirus status was reported to be diagnosed by the classifier with high specificity and sensitivity in both the original and validation cohorts. In an earlier analysis of 587 of the donors, most TCR beta V segments appeared in productive rearrangements about 90% or about 30% of the time, broadly matching IMGT annotations.

Libraries were prepared through the immunoSEQ multiplex PCR assay. A mixture of 60 forward primers for TCR Vbeta segments and 13 reverse primers for TCR Jbeta segments was used in the multiplex PCR. The CDR3 region of rearranged TCR beta genes was amplified from genomic DNA with a multiplex PCR assay. Amplified TCR beta libraries were sequenced as 87-base-pair reads on the Illumina HiSeq System. The authors processed their data as follows. In a later analysis, tens of millions of unique TCR beta chains were counted across the approximately 640 repertoires, and roughly 10 million of these chains were shared by at least two donors. A nearest-neighbor algorithm error-corrected the raw reads and collapsed the reads into unique sequences, merging closely related sequences to remove PCR and sequencing errors. CDR3 sequences were aligned to IMGT reference sequences to assign V, D and J gene segments. For a sequence to be retained, a match of at least six nucleotides to both a V gene segment and a J gene segment was required. Rearrangements were classified as productive when the CDR3 lacked stop codons and remained in frame with V and J, and all other rearrangements were classified as non-productive. Following IMGT convention, CDR3 was defined as the stretch from the second conserved V-encoded cysteine up to the conserved J-encoded phenylalanine. The earlier analysis of about 530 of the donors excluded any sequence lacking an unambiguous match to a single V gene segment. In an earlier analysis of some 590 of the donors, V segments were called functional above 56.7% productive rearrangements and were called segregating when the between-donor standard deviation exceeded 5%. A statistical classification framework was developed to diagnose cytomegalovirus status using the catalog of TCR beta chain sequences. In a later analysis, V and J genes were assigned by comparing TCR nucleotide sequences against IMGT/GENE-DB human TR gene sequences. Using the TCRdist pipeline, a later analysis assigned CDR3 sequences along with most-parsimonious VDJ recombination scenarios. In a later analysis, every TCR beta chain was defined by the combination of its CDR3 amino acid sequence and its V-gene family, and reads without a unique V-gene family were dropped. To address suspected cross-contamination and a sequencing artifact, a later analysis removed 450 to 700 highly shared, low-generation-probability nucleotide sequences. A later analysis calculated a clonal expansion index for each public chain from normalized within-repertoire ranks of inferred template counts. Generation probabilities in a later analysis came from a VDJ recombination model fitted to out-of-frame rearrangements, and those results were checked against IGoR. In a later analysis, TCR-TCR, TCR-HLA and TCR-CMV co-occurrence was scored with hypergeometric tests, and a repertoire-size bias correction was applied to TCR pairs. A later analysis estimated false discovery rates by permuting HLA or CMV assignments 20 times. In a later analysis, co-occurring TCRs were grouped using DBSCAN, with TCRdist sequence similarity added in when clustering inside HLA-allele-positive subsets. For co-occurrence clustering, repertoires with fewer than 30,000 or more than 120,000 public chains were excluded, along with 4 to 6 repertoires with anomalous nucleotide sharing. TCRdb provides this immuneACCESS table in a form limited to in-frame rearrangements. Some clones are lacking; in checked studies, under half of them reflect an unresolved V gene, and why the rest are absent is not known. The V and J calls and clone size were taken over from that table, and D and trimming were inferred from the DNA. This sample comprises under 200,000 clones, about 13% of them detected only once. The ten largest account for about 7.8% of the sample.

The source material was PBMCs. The sequence is built from TRBV4-3 and TRBJ1-3, with a tentative D gene TRBD1 over 6 matching bases. This clonotype was obtained from a man aged 45 to 65 in good health and CMV-seropositive. The CDR3 protein sequence reads: CASSQDPTPTGTGNTIYF. The DNA sequence follows: TGCGCCAGCAGCCAAGACCCCACCCCAACAGGGACTGGAAACACCATATATTTT.